Each of the 28 T cell receptor beta chains below was sequenced from the same sample in a study of blood T cell repertoires in COVID-19. Sequencing was performed with immunoSEQ multiplex PCR; in TCRdb, only in-frame clones are kept and a portion is missing. The sample has over 75,000 clones; approximately 80% are singletons. Material for sequencing was peripheral blood. The receptors were gathered from a woman aged 70 to 79 with acute or convalescent COVID-19.

The chain joins TRBV18 to TRBJ2-6; D might be TRBD1 (6 bases). Germline CDR1 KGHSH, CDR2 LQKENI. The CDR3 extends over 18 amino acids. The V and J ends lost 3 bases and 2 bases respectively, with 17 bases between them. This CDR3 is CASSPIPPRGPGANVLTF. As DNA, the CDR3 is TGTGCCAGCTCACCCATTCCCCCCAGGGGTCCTGGGGCCAACGTCCTGACTTTC.

This clone was seen only once. The chain uses TRBV20-1 and TRBJ2-1; 10 bases are shared with TRBD1. The V gene end was trimmed by 3 bases and the J gene end by 6 bases; junction bases not matched to a gene: 5. This CDR3 has 14 residues. Germline V lookup: CDR1 DFQATT, CDR2 SNEGSKA (reference sequence). CDR3 bases: TGCAGTGCTAGTTTGGGGACAGGGGTCAATGAGCAGTTCTTC. It yields the protein CSASLGTGVNEQFF.

V gene TRBV9 combines with J gene TRBJ1-2; no definite D call. Germline V CDR1 and CDR2: SGDLS, YYNGEE. This CDR3 comprises 14 residues. Trimming pared 0 bases from V and 2 bases from J, leaving 8 bases between. The CDR3 reads CASSVGVGNYGYTF. In nucleotides, the CDR3 is TGTGCCAGCAGCGTAGGGGTCGGGAACTATGGCTACACCTTC.

The J gene is TRBJ2-7, the V gene TRBV10-1; 10 nucleotides match TRBD2. The CDR3 is 14 residues long. Germline CDR1 WNHNN, CDR2 SYGVQD (reference sequence). The V gene end was trimmed by 6 bases and the J gene end by 9 bases; junction bases not matched to a gene: 11. This CDR3 reads CASRIAGGMELQYF. CDR3 nucleotides: TGCGCCAGCAGGATAGCGGGAGGAATGGAGTTGCAGTACTTC.

The rearrangement uses TRBV13 and TRBJ2-2; tentatively, D is TRBD2 (7 bases). V lost 5 bases and J 6 bases, leaving 19 bases between the germline ends. The CDR3 contains 16 residues. Germline V gives CDR1 PRHDT, CDR2 FYEKMQ (reference sequence). In DNA, the CDR3 is TGTGCCAGCAGCCATGGGGGGGCTGTTATTCCCGGGGAGCTGTTTTTT. As protein: CASSHGGAVIPGELFF.

The V call is TRBV28, the J call TRBJ1-1; D is undetermined. V lost 2 bases, J lost 0 bases, and 7 bases lay in between. The V gene's germline CDR1 is MDHEN and CDR2 SYDVKM. There are 14 residues in the CDR3. CDR3 in amino acids: CASSLVHMNTEAFF. CDR3 bases: TGTGCCAGCAGTTTAGTACACATGAACACTGAAGCTTTCTTT.

The chain carries TRBV9 and TRBJ2-2; D ambiguous. Germline V CDR1 and CDR2: SGDLS, YYNGEE. With 0 bases removed from V and 5 bases from J, the gap between germline ends came to 5 bases. The CDR3 is 13 amino acids. CDR3 sequence reads: CASSVGLTGELFF. The DNA for the CDR3 is TGTGCCAGCAGCGTAGGGCTTACCGGGGAGCTGTTTTTT. Supplemented by reference TRBV9 and TRBJ2-2, the full variable domain reads DSGVTQTPKHLITATGQRVTLRCSPRSGDLSVYWYQQSLDQGLQFLIQYYNGEERAKGNILERFSAQQFPDLHSELNLSSLELGDSALYFCASSVGLTGELFFGEGSRLTVL.

This rearrangement joins TRBV30 to TRBJ2-1, with D tentatively TRBD2 (8 bases). V lost 0 bases and J lost 6, with 18 bases in between. The germline V gene has CDR1 GTSNPN and CDR2 SVGIG (reference sequence). This CDR3 spans 16 amino acids. CDR3 loop: CAWSVRGGSGSNEQFF. The CDR3 DNA reads as TGTGCCTGGAGTGTACGAGGGGGCAGCGGGAGCAATGAGCAGTTCTTC.

This clone was found once. The chain uses TRBV7-9 and TRBJ1-2; TRBD1 matches at 7 bases. V lost 11 bases to trimming and J lost 4 bases; unmatched junction nucleotides: 7. The length of the CDR3 is 12 residues. CDR1 and CDR2 (germline): SEHNR, FQNEAQ (reference sequence). In DNA form, the CDR3 reads TGTGCCGTAGACAGGGACCTCTATGGCTACACCTTC. Amino acids: CAVDRDLYGYTF.

This chain connects TRBV2 to TRBJ2-3; D gene uncertain. V was trimmed by 4 bases and J by 3 bases, leaving 11 bases between them. The germline V gene encodes CDR1 SNHLY and CDR2 FYNNEI. The CDR3 is 14 residues long. The CDR3 protein is CASSANSATDTQYF. The CDR3, as DNA: TGTGCCAGCAGTGCGAACAGTGCTACAGATACGCAGTATTTT.

This clone occurred a few times. The chain uses TRBV19 and TRBJ1-5; no clear D gene. Germline lookup yields CDR1 LNHDA and CDR2 SQIVND (reference sequence). Trimming removed 5 bases from V and 3 bases from J, with 20 bases in between. This CDR3 is 17 amino acids long. This CDR3 reads CASSSSSLFTYNQPQHF. The CDR3 DNA follows: TGTGCCAGTAGTTCGAGCTCCCTCTTTACTTACAATCAGCCCCAGCATTTT.

The rearrangement uses TRBV6-5 and TRBJ1-2; D is uncertain. Trimming shortened V by 2 bases and J by 3 bases, and 16 bases separated the two germline ends. Per the germline V gene, CDR1 is MNHEY and CDR2 is SVGAGI. This CDR3 has 16 residues. The CDR3 is CASSYGPVSGDYGYTF. Written as DNA, the CDR3 is TGTGCCAGCAGTTACGGGCCGGTCTCCGGGGACTATGGCTACACCTTC.

The rearrangement links TRBV6-5 to TRBJ1-1, with unresolved D. The CDR3 covers 16 residues. V lost 0 bases, J lost 0 bases, and 11 bases lay in between. CDR1 and CDR2 from the germline V gene are MNHEY and SVGAGI. The DNA of the CDR3 is TGTGCCAGCAGTTACTCGAGGAGACCAATGAACACTGAAGCTTTCTTT. This codes for CASSYSRRPMNTEAFF.

The chain combines TRBV3-1 (or the pseudogene TRBV3-2) with TRBJ1-1; D perhaps matches TRBD1 (6 bases). Germline V lookup: CDR1 LGHDT, CDR2 YNNKEL (reference sequence). Trimming stripped 6 bases from V and 8 bases from J, with 19 bases between. The CDR3 runs to 14 residues. In DNA, the CDR3 is TGTGCCAGCAGTTACGGACTTACAGGGTCCGAAGCTTTCTTT. Its protein is CASSYGLTGSEAFF.

This clone was recorded a few times. At one end the junction does not follow the germline gene, possibly because of a read error. The chain recombines TRBV2 with TRBJ2-5; D may be TRBD1 (6 bases). The germline V gene encodes CDR1 SNHLY and CDR2 FYNNEI. The CDR3 totals 14 residues. The CDR3 nucleotides read TGTGCCAGCAGGGAAGGCACAGGGCGGGAGACCCAGTACTTC. This codes for CASREGTGRETQYF.

This chain links TRBV19 with TRBJ2-5; the match to TRBD1 covers 9 bases. Per the germline V gene, CDR1 is LNHDA and CDR2 is SQIVND (reference sequence). J lost 5 bases, V lost 7 bases, and 11 bases had no gene match. The CDR3 runs to 15 residues. CDR3 region: CASIETGGVGETQYF. The CDR3 coding sequence is TGTGCCAGTATAGAGACAGGGGGGGTTGGGGAGACCCAGTACTTC.

The CDR3 loop reads CASSSIRGAEQYF. The CDR3 coding sequence is TGTGCCAGCAGCTCCATCAGGGGAGCCGAGCAGTACTTC. This chain links TRBV7-3 with TRBJ2-7, with a weak D call TRBD1 (6 bases). The CDR3 sequence is 13 residues long. Germline V gene lookup returns CDR1 SGHTA and CDR2 FQGTGA. Deletions cut 4 bases from V and 6 bases from J, with 13 bases between.

The sample holds one count of this clone. V gene TRBV7-2 combines with J gene TRBJ2-1; possible D gene TRBD2, 7 bases. This CDR3 has 15 amino acids. Between the trimmed V and J ends, which lost 3 bases and 8 bases, there was a span of 17 bases. Germline V CDR1 and CDR2: SGHTA, FQGNSA. Here the CDR3 DNA reads TGTGCCAGCAGCTTCGCGGGGGCCCCGTTGGATGAGCAGTTCTTC. Protein sequence: CASSFAGAPLDEQFF.

This clone was found a few times. The J gene is TRBJ1-5, the V gene TRBV18, with no clear D. The CDR3 loop spans 14 amino acids. V shed 1 base and J shed 0 bases, with 4 bases lying between them. Per germline, CDR1 KGHSH and CDR2 LQKENI. The CDR3 sequence: CASSPHRSNQPQHF. The CDR3 DNA is TGTGCCAGCTCACCACATCGTAGCAATCAGCCCCAGCATTTT.

The J gene is TRBJ1-6, the V gene TRBV2; D is ambiguous. V was pared by 9 bases and J by 13 bases, with 13 bases between. Looked up from germline, CDR1 is SNHLY and CDR2 is FYNNEI. The CDR3 is 11 amino acids. DNA of the CDR3: TGTGCCAGTTCGGGTGGAGTTCCCCTCCACTTT. Its translation is CASSGGVPLHF.

The chain has TRBV19 and TRBJ2-3, with a possible D match to TRBD1 (5 bases). There are 13 residues in the CDR3. Deletions cut 7 bases from V and 4 bases from J, with 12 bases between. The germline V gene encodes CDR1 LNHDA and CDR2 SQIVND (reference sequence). CDR3 region: CASNQVGADTQYF. CDR3 in DNA: TGTGCCAGTAACCAAGTAGGGGCAGATACGCAGTATTTT.

The V and J genes are TRBV12-2 and TRBJ2-3; TRBD2 was called by the table and not checked on the DNA. TRBV12-2 is labeled a pseudogene. CDR3 size: 22 residues. The CDR3 bases are TGTGCAAGTCGACCCTCGGGACATCGAGAACTAGCGGGAGTTTTTGACACAGATACGCAGTATTTT. Protein sequence: CASRPSGHRELAGVFDTDTQYF.

The genes are TRBV6-1 and TRBJ2-1; perhaps TRBD2 as D (7 bases). Trimming pared 0 bases from V and 13 bases from J, leaving 19 bases between. CDR3 length: 15 amino acids. The germline gives CDR1 MNHNS, CDR2 SASEGT. The CDR3 is CASSEAPQTGRGQFF. The CDR3 DNA follows: TGTGCCAGCAGTGAAGCGCCTCAAACAGGGAGGGGACAGTTCTTC.

The V gene is TRBV2, the J gene TRBJ2-1, with a possible D match to TRBD2 (6 bases). From germline, CDR1 is SNHLY and CDR2 FYNNEI. The CDR3 extends over 14 amino acids. Between the trimmed V and J ends, which lost 6 bases and 5 bases, there was a span of 14 bases. CDR3 DNA: TGTGCCAGCAGGGACGGGAGTTTCAACAATGAGCAGTTCTTC. The encoded protein is CASRDGSFNNEQFF.

The chain links TRBV6-1 to TRBJ1-2; D unresolved. Germline V gene lookup returns CDR1 MNHNS and CDR2 SASEGT. With 1 base removed from V and 7 bases from J, the gap between germline ends came to 7 bases. The CDR3 length is 12 residues. CDR3 amino acids: CASSEGPGGYTF. In DNA, the CDR3 is TGTGCCAGCAGTGAAGGTCCCGGTGGCTACACCTTC.

The chain carries TRBV28 and TRBJ1-6, with D maybe TRBD1 (6 bases). The CDR3 sequence is 14 residues long. V lost 5 bases and J lost 6, with 11 bases in between. The germline CDR1 and CDR2 sequences are MDHEN and SYDVKM. The CDR3 sequence is CASSTTGLNSPLHF. DNA of the CDR3: TGTGCCAGCAGTACGACAGGCCTTAATTCACCCCTCCACTTT.

The CDR3 spells CASSVLGAGGEQFF. The DNA of the CDR3 is TGTGCCAGCAGTGTATTGGGGGCAGGTGGTGAGCAGTTCTTC. This rearrangement joins TRBV6-2 or TRBV6-3 to TRBJ2-1; the D gene is possibly TRBD1 (6 bases). Germline CDR1 reads MNHEY; CDR2 reads SVGEGT. This CDR3 contains 14 residues. V shed 5 bases and J shed 9 bases, with 17 bases lying between them.

The rearrangement uses TRBV9 and TRBJ1-3, with a possible D match to TRBD1 (6 bases). Trimming took 2 bases from V and 2 from J, leaving 14 bases between them. The V gene's germline CDR1 is SGDLS and CDR2 YYNGEE. The CDR3 contains 16 residues. CDR3 loop: CASSVGAGLAGNTIYF. DNA of the CDR3: TGTGCCAGCAGCGTGGGGGCAGGGCTTGCTGGAAACACCATATATTTT.